One and the same sample provided the 8 T cell receptor beta chains below, sequenced in a study of blood T cell repertoires in COVID-19. Data came from immunoSEQ multiplex PCR; TCRdb stores just in-frame clones and leaves some out. The table shows some 190,000 clones, with 65% to 80% occurring only once. Sequences were obtained from PBMCs or T cells enriched from blood (not recorded which). These receptors all stem from a woman aged 45-59 years with acute COVID-19.

The gene calls are TRBV6-5 and TRBJ2-7; D unclear. The CDR3 runs 13 residues. The V gene's germline CDR1 is MNHEY and CDR2 SVGAGI. V was trimmed by 7 bases and J by 0 bases, leaving 10 bases between them. CDR3 sequence (DNA): TGTGCCAGCATCCAGGTTTACTCCTACGAGCAGTACGTC. It codes for CASIQVYSYEQYV.

The chain joins TRBV5-4 to TRBJ1-2; tentative D call: TRBD1 (5 bases). CDR3 length: 13 amino acids. Germline V CDR1 and CDR2: SGHNT, YYREEE (reference sequence). The V and J ends lost 5 bases and 2 bases respectively, with 10 bases between them. The CDR3 nucleotides read TGTGCCAGCAGAGAACAGGAAAACTATGGCTACACCTTC. It translates to CASREQENYGYTF.

A few counts support this clone. The chain joins TRBV27 to TRBJ1-2; 8 nucleotides match TRBD1. Trimming took 8 bases from V and 7 from J; bases not matched to a gene: 12. The CDR3 runs to 14 residues. The germline gives CDR1 MNHEY, CDR2 SMNVEV (reference sequence). The DNA for the CDR3 is TGTGCCAGCCACAGCCTTCAGGGGGCGCCTGGCTACACCTTC. Its protein is CASHSLQGAPGYTF.

The chain has TRBV28 and TRBJ1-5; D possibly corresponds to TRBD1 (6 bases). Germline-derived CDR1 and CDR2 are MDHEN and SYDVKM. Deletions cut 5 bases from V and 2 bases from J, with 16 bases between. CDR3 length equals 16 residues. This CDR3 is CASSLTPGGGNQPQHF. CDR3 in DNA: TGTGCCAGCAGTCTTACGCCGGGGGGCGGCAATCAGCCCCAGCATTTT.

The chain links TRBV4-3 to TRBJ1-4; D uncertain. The CDR3 has 14 amino acids. Between the trimmed V and J ends, which lost 4 bases and 4 bases, there was a span of 10 bases. The germline V gene has CDR1 LGHNA and CDR2 YSLEER. The CDR3 sequence is CASSREGYNEKLFF. The CDR3 nucleotides read TGCGCCAGCAGCCGGGAGGGATATAATGAAAAACTGTTTTTT.

The CDR3 coding sequence is TGTGCCAGCAGTTTTCCGACGGCCTCGGGGACCCAGTACTTC. Residues: CASSFPTASGTQYF. The rearrangement uses TRBV28 and TRBJ2-5; D is unclear. The CDR3 is made up of 14 amino acids. V lost 3 bases, J lost 7 bases, and 15 bases lay in between. Germline loops: CDR1 MDHEN, CDR2 SYDVKM.

The chain recombines TRBV7-9 with TRBJ2-1, with D unresolved. The germline CDR1 and CDR2 sequences are SEHNR and FQNEAQ (reference sequence). V was trimmed by 5 bases and J by 7 bases, leaving 9 bases between them. The CDR3 sequence is 12 residues long. CDR3 sequence (DNA): TGTGCCAGCAGCGCCGGGTGGAATGAGCAGTTCTTC. This translates into CASSAGWNEQFF.

The chain recombines TRBV5-1 with TRBJ1-1, with D maybe TRBD1 (6 bases). Germline assignment: CDR1 SGHRS and CDR2 YFSETQ. Between the trimmed V and J ends, which lost 3 bases and 0 bases, there was a span of 12 bases. This CDR3 is 15 amino acids long. The CDR3 reads CASSSQGPMNTEAFF. The CDR3 bases are TGCGCCAGCAGCTCACAGGGACCCATGAACACTGAAGCTTTCTTT.